A selection of T cell receptor beta chains follows, all from one sample in a study of OX40 agonist ivuxolimab in advanced cancers. The repertoire was sequenced with immunoSEQ multiplex PCR; TCRdb's copy has only in-frame clones and lacks some. The sample has around 44,000 clones, around 86% seen once. The sequencing used CD4+ or CD8+ T cells sorted from blood, collected in a trial of the OX40 agonist ivuxolimab. Every receptor here comes from an adult with an advanced solid tumor such as melanoma, head and neck, liver or kidney cancer. The conserved cysteine and the conserved F or W are not part of the CDR3 here.

j_gene | v_gene | CDR3aa
TRBJ2-1 | TRBV25-1 | ASSEFRAGPYNEQF
TRBJ2-6 | TRBV7-3 | ASSLRADGANVLT
TRBJ1-1 | TRBV6-5 | ASSYGTGGSLAEAF
TRBJ1-1 | TRBV29-1 | SVAGQGGSTEAF
TRBJ2-7 | TRBV6-5 | ASSYKAVSSYEQY
TRBJ2-7 | TRBV6-6 | ASRHTYEQY
TRBJ2-5 | TRBV5-6 | ASSPFLSGGMETQY
TRBJ1-5 | TRBV18 | ASSPSEGGNQPQH
TRBJ1-3 | TRBV10-3 | ATGSYSGNTIY
TRBJ2-1 | TRBV25-1 | ASSGGTGPYNEQF
TRBJ2-5 | TRBV4-2 | ASSQQSGGRETQY
TRBJ2-1 | TRBV6-1 | ASSSGSGVNEQF
TRBJ2-5 | TRBV9 | ASSVGARAGATPGETQY
TRBJ1-3 | TRBV7-2 | ASSFFLGAGNTIY
TRBJ2-6 | TRBV11-2 | ASSGIRSSGANVLT
TRBJ2-2 | TRBV19 | ASSRKGAATGELF
TRBJ2-3 | TRBV2 | ASSEGVRTNTDTQY
TRBJ1-2 | TRBV6-5 | ASNLRWGQPYGYT
TRBJ1-4 | TRBV19 | ASSIRDRAANEKLF
TRBJ2-1 | TRBV29-1 | SVEEGWSLGHNEQF
TRBJ1-3 | TRBV7-2 | ASSTGQRNTIY
TRBJ2-2 | TRBV30 | AWSVGSGELF
TRBJ2-5 | TRBV5-6 | ASSLGVIQGAAETQY
TRBJ1-1 | TRBV7-9 | ASSRGQGHAYEAF
TRBJ2-5 | TRBV7-6 | ASSLSGGRETQY
TRBJ2-5 | TRBV6-1 | ASAIQGQETQY
TRBJ1-1 | TRBV18 | ASSPGGQGGLSTEAF
TRBJ2-5 | TRBV7-9 | ASNGRTSYQETQY
TRBJ1-5 | TRBV7-8 | ASSLEEGIRQPQH
TRBJ2-2 | TRBV5-5 | ASTGGLGTGELF
TRBJ2-7 | TRBV2 | ASSEFWGRESSYEQY
TRBJ2-5 | TRBV2 | ASSERLAGSETQY
TRBJ2-1 | TRBV15 | ATSRGGGGNEQF
TRBJ1-1 | TRBV7-8 | ASRHRQGPNTEAF
TRBJ1-1 | TRBV7-6 | ASSHPLTEAF
TRBJ2-1 | TRBV7-2 | ASSRGGGEQF
TRBJ2-7 | TRBV19 | ASTLASGSTYEQY
TRBJ2-7 | TRBV7-9 | ASRGTGAEQY
TRBJ1-5 | TRBV6-1 | ASSVGTGINQPQH
TRBJ2-1 | TRBV27 | ASSSLPGTGSYNEQF
TRBJ2-3 | TRBV10-3 | AINTGQGGDTQY
TRBJ2-2 | TRBV19 | ATEGWQNPTGELF
TRBJ1-5 | TRBV6-4 | ASSDSAGVGQPQH
TRBJ2-5 | TRBV18 | ASSGTSGLQETQY
TRBJ2-3 | TRBV7-9 | ASSPGQGRDTQY
TRBJ2-7 | TRBV5-6 | ASQKPGQGIDEQY
TRBJ2-7 | TRBV7-2 | ASSYSGYLSYEQY
TRBJ1-3 | TRBV7-2 | ASSSSGDSGNTIY
TRBJ2-2 | TRBV5-1 | ASSSDRRGELF
TRBJ1-1 | TRBV18 | ASSKGGYDTEAF